The source of this T cell receptor (beta chain) is a study of regulatory T cells in long-lasting Graves disease (dated by TCRdb to about 2021). Some background on the complete study: Persistent Graves' disease meant more than 5 years of antithyroid drug treatment with TSH receptor autoantibodies that stayed positive. This study used TCR sequencing and RNA sequencing of peripheral blood to compare persistent Graves' disease patients against newly diagnosed Graves' disease patients. The study took place in China and was registered as a clinical trial. A total of about 35 samples underwent TCR sequencing, from 13 patients with persistent Graves' disease and some 20 patients with newly diagnosed Graves' disease. On average, persistent Graves' disease patients in the clinical cohort had been on antithyroid drugs for approximately 10 years. Study-level results and caveats: The study examined only peripheral blood because the primary lesion, thyroid tissue, could not be accessed. The authors acknowledged the small sample size as a limitation that may reduce accuracy. Lower TCR Shannon entropy and fewer highly expanded clones were observed in persistent Graves' disease patients than in newly diagnosed patients, which suggested clonal expansion. TRBV28, TRBJ1-2 and TRBJ2-5 were preferentially used in persistent disease, while TRBV20-1 and TRBJ2-1 were favored in newly diagnosed disease. More public clonotypes were shared among persistent patients (about 2,800) than among newly diagnosed patients (more than 950). Only the TCR beta chain was sequenced and analyzed.

This clonotype was observed a handful of times. Its antigen is not yet known. No base quality information exists; no much larger clone differs at one position. V is trimmed back by 3 bases and J by 5 bases, and the junction contains 16 bases that no gene match accounts for. Measured from the cysteine to the phenylalanine, the CDR3 is 17 residues long. The entry retains the CDR3 DNA only, 51 bases that are in frame from base 1. CDR1 SGHDT and CDR2 YYEEEE are derived from the germline V gene. The meaning of the sample's time point label: persistent/refractory GD, antithyroid drugs over 5 years with positive TRAb. RNA was extracted from PBMCs in TRIzol for both TCR sequencing and RNA sequencing. Graves' disease was diagnosed according to American Thyroid Association guidelines. The patients came from an endocrinology department in Xi'an, China. Each patient gave about 9.1 milliliters of peripheral blood, collected in an EDTA anticoagulant tube. Ficoll Paque Plus density gradient separation was used to isolate PBMCs, and no further T cell sorting was done. An Agilent 2100 Bioanalyzer and agarose gel were used to check RNA quality, while a NanoDrop 2000 measured RNA concentration.

The library was made by multiplex PCR. Sequencing took place on an Illumina HiSeq 4000. TCR beta libraries were built with iRepertoire HTBI primers and Arm-PCR amplification of CDR3 regions. Before sequencing, the PCR products underwent gel purification. Per the original workflow: Gene usage analysis of CDR3 amino acid clonotypes used the roughly 60 TRBV and some 13 TRBJ segments found across samples. Filtered high-quality paired reads were merged into contigs using COPE and FqMerger. BLAST was used to align contigs to the IMGT TRBV, TRBD and TRBJ reference genes, and CDR3 was defined following IMGT. Any clonotype with a frequency above 0.1% was classified as a highly expanded clone. Shannon entropy served as the measure of repertoire diversity, while the Gini coefficient captured V-J evenness. A clonotype found in more than one individual was treated as public. TCRdb passed the public sequencing reads through fastp at Q25 and MiXCR, retaining productive beta sequences. Entries that share a CDR3 protein sequence are merged under the most common genes and DNA. What appears here as the V and J calls and clone size reflects TCRdb's work, not the paper's. A total of approximately 400,000 distinct CDR3 sequences appear in this sample, roughly 24% of them only once. The leading ten clones occupy around 30% of the sample.

The sample in question was peripheral blood mononuclear cells (PBMCs), obtained when the disease was refractory, from a patient treated with antithyroid drugs. This TCR came from a woman aged 40-49 years with Graves disease. Donor details come from another sample of the same person, matched by shared clones. The chain is assembled from TRBV5-6 and TRBJ2-5; 7 nucleotides in the junction match TRBD1. The bases read TGTGCCAGCAGCTCCATGGGGGAGACAGGGAAAATGGAGACCCAGTACTTC. Its translation is CASSSMGETGKMETQYF. Outside the CDR3, residues come from the reference TRBV5-6 and TRBJ2-5 proteins, so the full variable domain is: DAGVTQSPTHLIKTRGQQVTLRCSPKSGHDTVSWYQQALGQGPQFIFQYYEEEERQRGNFPDRFSGHQFPNYSSELNVNALLLGDSALYLCASSSMGETGKMETQYFGPGTRLLVL.